This entry features one T cell receptor beta chain sequence. No antigen is known for it. This CDR3 is 19 amino acids long. Deletions cut 4 bases from V and 0 bases from J, with 21 bases between. In the PCR, 60 Vbeta and 13 Jbeta primers were used. Sequencing used immunoSEQ multiplex PCR; TCRdb keeps in-frame clones, though not all of them. In the table there are fewer than 250,000 clones, 79% of which are singletons. The data are from a study of cytomegalovirus exposure and HLA in healthy donors. Overall study results and limits: Altogether, 160 or so TCR beta chains were recorded as cytomegalovirus-associated. Sequencing artifact likely explains a cluster of highly shared sequence variants. When the data were analyzed later, several of the most significant clusters appeared to be linked to common viral pathogens.

The specimen was PBMCs. This receptor was identified in a woman aged 18-29 years in good health and CMV-seronegative. This rearrangement joins TRBV23-1 to TRBJ2-2; tentative D call: TRBD2 (6 bases). TRBV23-1 is an open reading frame whose function is uncertain. The CDR3, as DNA: TGCGCCAGCAGTCGGGACTTTCCCCAGGGAAACGCGAACACCGGGGAGCTGTTTTTT. Protein: CASSRDFPQGNANTGELFF.